Below are 29 T cell receptor beta chains sequenced from a single sample in a study of shared clonotypes between healthy human individuals. It was CD45RO-negative cells, positively selected for CCR7, that made up naive CD8 cells, with terminally differentiated effector memory CD45RA+ cells excluded. The method was immunoSEQ multiplex PCR; TCRdb's version includes in-frame clones alone and lacks a portion of them. The data show about 2.1 million clones, 85% to 95% seen once. The sample comprised naive CD8+ T cells from PBMCs. These receptors all come from a man younger than 35 in good health. Some clones in this sample may be carry-over from other donors' samples.

The genes are TRBV6-5 and TRBJ2-3, with 8 positions matching TRBD1. The CDR3 contains 14 residues. From germline, CDR1 is MNHEY and CDR2 SVGAGI. With V trimmed by 5 bases and J by 5 bases, 6 bases remained unmatched. CDR3: CASSQDRVEDTQYF. CDR3 DNA sequence: TGTGCCAGCAGTCAGGACAGGGTAGAAGATACGCAGTATTTT.

The CDR3 nucleotides are TGTGCCACCGACTTCGGACAGGGTCGCACAGATACGCAGTATTTT. Translating it yields CATDFGQGRTDTQYF. This chain links TRBV10-3 with TRBJ2-3, with TRBD1 matching 8 bases. Germline lookup yields CDR1 ENHRY and CDR2 SYGVKD. The CDR3 has 15 amino acids. Trimming took 10 bases from V and 1 from J; bases not matched to a gene: 10.

The chain is built from TRBV7-9 and TRBJ2-7; D is undetermined. The CDR3 runs to 12 residues. Germline CDR1 SEHNR, CDR2 FQNEAQ (reference sequence). The V and J ends lost 3 bases and 2 bases respectively, with 5 bases between them. The CDR3 spells CASSFDPYEQYF. Here the CDR3 DNA reads TGTGCCAGCAGCTTTGACCCCTACGAGCAGTACTTC.

This chain joins TRBV30 and TRBJ2-3; TRBD2 matches at 7 bases. The CDR3 spans 14 residues. CDR1 GTSNPN and CDR2 SVGIG come from the germline V gene (reference sequence). J gave up 3 bases and V 5 bases, and 8 bases lay outside the gene matches. Written as DNA, the CDR3 is TGTGCCTGGGCGCACGGCGGGAGAACAGATACGCAGTATTTT. It encodes CAWAHGGRTDTQYF. The full variable domain, with the rest looked up from reference TRBV30 and TRBJ2-3, is SQTIHQWPATLVQPVGSPLSLECTVEGTSNPNLYWYRQAAGRGLQLLFYSVGIGQISSEVPQNLSASRPQDRQFILSSKKLLLSDSGFYLCAWAHGGRTDTQYFGPGTRLTVL.

This clone was seen just once. The chain links TRBV4-2 to TRBJ2-7; 7 bases are shared with TRBD1. CDR3 length: 17 residues. CDR1 is LGHNA and CDR2 is YNFKEQ in the germline V gene. The V and J ends lost 0 bases and 4 bases, in that order; junction bases with no gene match: 12. The CDR3 sequence is CASSQDETGDLFYEQYF. The CDR3 region has the DNA TGTGCCAGCAGCCAAGATGAAACAGGGGATCTCTTTTACGAGCAGTACTTC.

The J gene is TRBJ1-5, the V gene TRBV4-1; D is undetermined. V lost 1 base and J 0 bases, leaving 7 bases between the germline ends. This CDR3 has 15 amino acids. Germline CDR1 MGHRA, CDR2 YSYEKL. The DNA for the CDR3 is TGCGCCAGCAGCCAAGCGGGTTATAGCAATCAGCCCCAGCATTTT. The encoded protein is CASSQAGYSNQPQHF.

This rearrangement joins TRBV4-2 to TRBJ2-1, with D possibly TRBD1 on 6 matching bases. The V and J ends lost 2 bases and 5 bases respectively, with 10 bases between them. Germline CDR1 LGHNA, CDR2 YNFKEQ. The CDR3 has 14 amino acids. The CDR3 is CASSQLTGNNEQFF. The CDR3 nucleotides are TGTGCCAGCAGCCAACTGACAGGAAACAATGAGCAGTTCTTC.

The V and J genes are TRBV11-2 and TRBJ1-1; perhaps TRBD1 as D (6 bases). The V gene's germline CDR1 is SGHAT and CDR2 FQNNGV. This CDR3 comprises 16 residues. V shed 5 bases and J shed 0 bases, with 16 bases lying between them. DNA for the CDR3: TGTGCCAGCAGCGCGACCGGGACATTAGTGAACACTGAAGCTTTCTTT. This codes for CASSATGTLVNTEAFF.

CDR3 loop: CASSLNSADYEQYF. CDR3 coding DNA: TGTGCCAGCAGTTTAAATTCGGCTGATTACGAGCAGTACTTC. V usage is TRBV28 and J usage is TRBJ2-7; D is unresolved. The V gene lost 2 bases and the J gene lost 4 bases, with 12 bases spanning the gap. The germline V gene has CDR1 MDHEN and CDR2 SYDVKM. The CDR3 consists of 14 residues.

The gene calls are TRBV28 and TRBJ2-1; D ambiguous. The CDR3 sequence is 15 residues long. In germline, CDR1 is MDHEN, CDR2 SYDVKM. V was clipped by 2 bases and J by 6 bases, with 14 bases between them. Here the CDR3 DNA reads TGTGCCAGCAGTTTAGTCAGGACCCCCATCAATGAGCAGTTCTTC. Its protein is CASSLVRTPINEQFF.

This chain connects TRBV11-2 to TRBJ2-5, with D perhaps matching TRBD2 (5 bases). Deletions cut 1 base from V and 4 bases from J, with 10 bases between. The CDR3 consists of 14 residues. Germline values: CDR1 SGHAT, CDR2 FQNNGV. In nucleotides, the CDR3 is TGTGCCAGCAGCTTAGGAGCGGCGTCAGAGACCCAGTACTTC. Protein: CASSLGAASETQYF.

This clone was seen only once. This chain connects TRBV2 to TRBJ1-1; TRBD1 is a possible D gene (5 bases). The CDR3 length is 13 residues. Germline V gene data show CDR1 as SNHLY and CDR2 as FYNNEI. Trimming cost V 7 bases and J 2 bases, with 11 bases left between them. CDR3 in DNA: TGTGCCAGCATTGTCGGGGGAAACACTGAAGCTTTCTTT. Amino acid sequence: CASIVGGNTEAFF.

The rearrangement uses TRBV7-2 and TRBJ2-1; tentative D call: TRBD2 (6 bases). Germline V lookup: CDR1 SGHTA, CDR2 FQGNSA. This CDR3 contains 22 residues. With 0 bases removed from V and 5 bases from J, the gap between germline ends came to 32 bases. The CDR3 coding sequence is TGTGCCAGCAGCTTAGCCCCAGGACACCCAAAAAATTGGCGGGAAACCAACAATGAGCAGTTCTTC. Amino acid sequence: CASSLAPGHPKNWRETNNEQFF.

V is TRBV5-1 and J is TRBJ1-2; D is unresolved. V was shortened by 2 bases and J by 8 bases, with 7 bases between the two germline ends. The germline V gene encodes CDR1 SGHRS and CDR2 YFSETQ. The CDR3 loop spans 11 amino acids. CDR3 nucleotides: TGCGCCAGCAGCTTCGGAGAAGGCTACACCTTC. Its translation: CASSFGEGYTF. The whole variable domain, remainder taken from reference TRBV5-1 and TRBJ1-2, is KAGVTQTPRYLIKTRGQQVTLSCSPISGHRSVSWYQQTPGQGLQFLFEYFSETQRNKGNFPGRFSGRQFSNSRSEMNVSTLELGDSALYLCASSFGEGYTFGSGTRLTVV.

This clone was seen once. V and J are TRBV7-9 and TRBJ2-5, with 9 bases that match TRBD2. With V trimmed by 7 bases and J by 5 bases, 23 bases remained unmatched. The CDR3 runs to 19 residues. Germline CDR1 is SEHNR and CDR2 is FQNEAQ (reference sequence). This CDR3 reads CASTLPKTGREGRDETQYF. For the CDR3, the DNA is TGTGCCAGCACCCTTCCTAAAACAGGGCGGGAGGGCCGAGACGAGACCCAGTACTTC.

Regarding this clone: The same CDR3 also results from other DNA sequences found in this sample. The rearrangement joins TRBV9 to TRBJ2-3; D is unresolved. With 3 bases removed from V and 1 base from J, the gap between germline ends came to 6 bases. There are 13 residues in the CDR3. CDR1 and CDR2 from the germline V gene are SGDLS and YYNGEE. CDR3 sequence reads: CASSARRTDTQYF. The CDR3 DNA follows: TGTGCCAGCAGCGCCCGACGCACAGATACGCAGTATTTT.

This chain links TRBV7-9 with TRBJ2-7; possible D gene TRBD1, 6 bases. In germline, CDR1 is SEHNR, CDR2 FQNEAQ (reference sequence). This CDR3 comprises 14 residues. Trimming took off 5 bases at V and 2 bases at J, with 13 bases between the two ends. The CDR3 DNA follows: TGTGCCAGCAGCCCCCCAGACAGGACCTACGAGCAGTACTTC. Its protein is CASSPPDRTYEQYF.

V usage is TRBV21-1 and J usage is TRBJ2-2; the table names TRBD2, a call not compared with the DNA. TRBV21-1 corresponds to a pseudogene. The CDR3 sequence is 20 residues long. The CDR3: CASSLFTNHGSEHFTGELFF. CDR3 DNA: TGTGCCAGCAGTCTATTCACAAATCACGGTAGCGAACACTTCACCGGGGAGCTGTTTTTT.

The chain recombines TRBV11-2 with TRBJ2-7; D ambiguous. The CDR3 runs 12 residues. Deletions cut 5 bases from V and 6 bases from J, with 11 bases between. The V gene's germline CDR1 is SGHAT and CDR2 FQNNGV. This CDR3 reads CASSPSTLEQYF. The CDR3 DNA follows: TGTGCCAGCAGCCCTTCGACTCTCGAGCAGTACTTC.

This chain connects TRBV7-9 to TRBJ2-3; unclear D gene. In germline, CDR1 is SEHNR, CDR2 FQNEAQ (reference sequence). This CDR3 is 12 amino acids long. Trimming took off 8 bases at V and 2 bases at J, with 8 bases between the two ends. The DNA of the CDR3 is TGTGCCAGCGGTTCTCACACAGATACGCAGTATTTT. Translating it yields CASGSHTDTQYF.

V gene TRBV7-9 combines with J gene TRBJ2-7; tentatively, D is TRBD1 or TRBD2 (6 bases each). The CDR3 is made up of 14 amino acids. The germline V and J ends were trimmed by 5 bases and 3 bases, with 14 bases remaining between them. CDR1 and CDR2 (germline): SEHNR, FQNEAQ (reference sequence). The CDR3: CASSPGRGLYEQYF. Here the CDR3 DNA reads TGTGCCAGCAGCCCCGGTCGGGGGCTCTACGAGCAGTACTTC.

The J gene is TRBJ2-3, the V gene TRBV6-5, with D perhaps TRBD2 (5 bases). The V and J ends lost 0 bases and 4 bases respectively, with 11 bases between them. CDR3 size: 15 residues. Germline loops: CDR1 MNHEY, CDR2 SVGAGI. The DNA for the CDR3 is TGTGCCAGCAGTTACTCGGATCGGGAAGCAGATACGCAGTATTTT. This encodes CASSYSDREADTQYF.

A word on this clone: Additional DNA sequences in this sample encode the identical CDR3. The chain carries TRBV7-9 and TRBJ1-1; D ambiguous. The CDR3 consists of 12 residues. Between the trimmed V and J ends, which lost 5 bases and 1 base, there was a span of 5 bases. Germline lookup yields CDR1 SEHNR and CDR2 FQNEAQ (reference sequence). CDR3 sequence (DNA): TGTGCCAGCAGCCCCAGGAACACTGAAGCTTTCTTT. The encoded protein is CASSPRNTEAFF.

In regard to this clone: Distinct nucleotide sequences in the sample also encode this CDR3. This chain links TRBV11-2 with TRBJ1-1, with D maybe TRBD1 (5 bases). This CDR3 is built from 13 residues. Trimming removed 5 bases at V and 1 base at J, with 8 bases between. Germline CDR1 reads SGHAT; CDR2 reads FQNNGV. The CDR3 loop reads CASSQGPNTEAFF. In nucleotides, the CDR3 is TGTGCCAGCAGCCAGGGCCCGAACACTGAAGCTTTCTTT.

The J gene is TRBJ1-1, the V gene TRBV27, with D unclear. In germline, CDR1 is MNHEY, CDR2 SMNVEV (reference sequence). V shed 1 base and J shed 1 base, with 19 bases lying between them. The CDR3 runs 18 residues. The CDR3 DNA follows: TGTGCCAGCAGTTTATGGGTCCTACAGCAAGTACCGAACACTGAAGCTTTCTTT. Its translation: CASSLWVLQQVPNTEAFF.

Written as DNA, the CDR3 is TGTGCCAGCAGCGTCAGGGGTCATGAGCAGTTCTTC. Translated, it gives CASSVRGHEQFF. The V call is TRBV9, the J call TRBJ2-1; a weak D match, TRBD1 (6 bases). The germline V gene has CDR1 SGDLS and CDR2 YYNGEE. The CDR3 contains 12 residues. V shed 2 bases and J shed 8 bases, with 8 bases lying between them.

This clone was observed a handful of times. The V and J genes are TRBV13 and TRBJ2-7, with D possibly matching TRBD2 (6 bases). V lost 6 bases, J lost 4 bases, and 16 bases lay in between. CDR3 length: 14 amino acids. CDR1 and CDR2 from the germline V gene are PRHDT and FYEKMQ (reference sequence). The chain's CDR3 is CASSYRDLTYEQYF. The CDR3 region has the DNA TGTGCCAGCAGTTACCGGGACTTAACATACGAGCAGTACTTC.

V usage is TRBV5-5 and J usage is TRBJ1-1; TRBD1 aligns across 7 bases. Germline CDR1 is SGHKS and CDR2 is YYEKEE (reference sequence). Losses at the gene ends were 6 bases for V and 4 bases for J; bases not matched to a gene: 18. The CDR3 is 17 amino acids. CDR3 bases: TGTGCCAGCACCAATACACTTGGAGGGGGCGAAGGCACTGAAGCTTTCTTT. This sequence encodes CASTNTLGGGEGTEAFF.

This chain links TRBV6-1 with TRBJ2-2; no clear D gene. V lost 6 bases, J lost 0 bases, and 8 bases lay in between. CDR3 length: 14 amino acids. The V gene's germline CDR1 is MNHNS and CDR2 SASEGT. This CDR3 reads CASSPNPNTGELFF. CDR3 nucleotide sequence: TGTGCCAGCAGCCCCAACCCGAACACCGGGGAGCTGTTTTTT.